This TCR beta chain was captured by sequencing in a study of metastatic and nonmetastatic thyroid tumors. The wider study: Blood and tumor or nodule tissue repertoires from malignant and benign thyroid patients were compared.

Whole-study results and caveats: For both blood and tumor, malignant thyroid tumors reportedly showed significantly higher TCR beta diversity than benign nodules did.

All patients were untreated before thyroid surgery. Worth noting for this clone: Its cognate antigen is unknown.

In the authors' methods: Between-group CDR3 differences, defined by clinicopathological status, yielded a distant-metastasis classifier for papillary thyroid cancer. From the PCR reads, TCRdb re-called clones with MiXCR. It is TCRdb's table, rather than the study itself, that gives the V and J calls and clone size. The sample shows about 28,000 clones, 20% to 25% of them seen only once. The TCR originated in a female donor with papillary thyroid cancer or a benign thyroid nodule (not recorded which). Some clones in this sample may be carry-over from other donors' samples. Sequenced input: blood.

The CDR3 loop is CASSFGLAGGRYNEQFF. Written as DNA, the CDR3 is TGTGCCAGCAGCTTTGGACTAGCGGGAGGTCGGTACAATGAGCAGTTCTTC. This sequence joins TRBV5-4 and TRBJ2-1; 14 nucleotides align to TRBD2. The CDR3 is made up of 17 amino acids. Trimming cost V 2 bases and J 4 bases; bases outside gene matches: 5. Germline V gene sequence: CDR1 SGHNT, CDR2 YYREEE (reference sequence).